Listed below are T cell receptor beta chains from one sample, sequenced in a study of sequential checkpoint blockade in melanoma. Here immunoSEQ multiplex PCR was the method, and the copy in TCRdb shows in-frame clones only, minus some. This table has around 5,000 clones, around 25% appearing once. Sample: tumor tissue (inferred from file names), taken from a patient given nivolumab and ipilimumab in sequence. The source is a human donor with melanoma. Both conserved end residues are trimmed from each CDR3. Only part of the rows carry a size: once, few, many, or a class if the clone is expanded.

clone size,V gene,J gene,CDR3 protein
NA,TRBV30,TRBJ1-4,AWSGKGAGEKLF
NA,TRBV6-7,TRBJ2-5,ASSQLGRAGEYQETQY
NA,TRBV5-1,TRBJ2-1,ASGIRAASSYNEQF
few,TRBV30,TRBJ1-3,AWTATRSGNTIY
NA,TRBV5-1,TRBJ1-1,ASSTGQGAAEAF
medium-sized,TRBV11-3,TRBJ1-5,ASSLDGVGGNQPQH
NA,TRBV10-2,TRBJ2-2,ASSTGTSGGPTGELF
large,TRBV15,TRBJ1-3,ATSERGGGNTIY
NA,TRBV5-1,TRBJ1-2,ASSLTRAKQGNGYT
few,TRBV9,TRBJ1-2,ASSGGTGNYGYT
NA,TRBV6-8,TRBJ1-1,ASSLDYLMNTEAF
NA,TRBV6-8,TRBJ2-2,ASSYSSLQRNTGELF
NA,TRBV9,TRBJ2-7,ASSVEAGEAYEQY
many,TRBV9,TRBJ2-7,AAGNPSYEQY
many,TRBV9,TRBJ2-3,ASSDDLTAQY
medium-sized,TRBV6-8,TRBJ2-1,ASGHANSYNEQF
few,TRBV28,TRBJ2-2,ASSKGDRGADTGELF
NA,TRBV25-1,TRBJ2-7,ASSLRTYDEQY
NA,TRBV23-1,TRBJ2-7,ASSLGAGNEQY
once,TRBV18,TRBJ2-1,ASSQGWGASGRKVEQF
few,TRBV9,TRBJ2-1,ASSVASSGGANNEQF
NA,TRBV11-3,TRBJ2-2,ASSLAPGQGTGELF
NA,TRBV11-3,TRBJ2-1,ASSLALARYNEQF
NA,TRBV29-1,TRBJ2-7,SVGGTGNYYEQY
NA,TRBV6-8,TRBJ1-2,ASSTPGTGAGRYGYT
NA,TRBV19,TRBJ1-5,ASRDLLGGGQPQH
NA,TRBV6-8,TRBJ1-4,ASSPGSATNEKLF
NA,TRBV18,TRBJ1-2,ASSPAGTAIYGYT
NA,TRBV6-8,TRBJ2-5,ASSTTGGEETQY
few,TRBV14,TRBJ2-7,ASSQDEGRRESGTYEQY
once,TRBV18,TRBJ1-2,ASSPGTGLDYGYT
NA,TRBV11-3,TRBJ2-5,ASSLGDRGKETQY
few,TRBV18,TRBJ2-7,ASSPQLTGSREQY
many,TRBV11-3,TRBJ2-6,ASSPLTGSPTGANVLT
many,TRBV6-8,TRBJ1-5,AIKGQGNGQPQH
NA,TRBV11-3,TRBJ2-5,ASSLETGVAGAEETQY
medium-sized,TRBV11-3,TRBJ1-4,ASSFPGQGGEKLF
many,TRBV11-3,TRBJ1-2,ASSQFHRDSVTNYGYT
NA,TRBV6-8,TRBJ2-3,ASILGGTDTQY
few,TRBV11-3,TRBJ1-4,ASSSALGDEKLF
NA,TRBV18,TRBJ2-7,ASSPLPVYEQY